Sequencing of this T cell receptor beta chain was carried out in a study of T cell clonotyping in hematopoietic cell transplantation. Clones were read by immunoSEQ multiplex PCR, and TCRdb kept only the in-frame ones, dropping some. The table includes more than 55,000 clones, around 94% detected once. Study-wide results and limits: After transplant, recipient diversity fell while pathologically expanded clonotypes grew through day 180. CD4 and CD8 repertoire contributions could not be separated without sorting.

This clone was counted once. What it recognizes is unknown. The V segment lost 5 bases and the J segment 0 bases; nucleotides outside the gene matches: 7. This CDR3 is 15 amino acids long. CDR1 SGHAT and CDR2 FQNNGV come from the germline V gene. The TCR originated in a man aged 50 to 60 in good health. Some clones in this sample may be carry-over from other donors' samples. The sequencing sample was made of peripheral blood mononuclear cells. V and J are TRBV11-2 and TRBJ2-7, with 7 bases aligning to TRBD2. CDR3 in amino acids: CASSPWGDYSYEQYF. In DNA form, the CDR3 reads TGTGCCAGCAGCCCCTGGGGGGACTACTCCTACGAGCAGTACTTC.